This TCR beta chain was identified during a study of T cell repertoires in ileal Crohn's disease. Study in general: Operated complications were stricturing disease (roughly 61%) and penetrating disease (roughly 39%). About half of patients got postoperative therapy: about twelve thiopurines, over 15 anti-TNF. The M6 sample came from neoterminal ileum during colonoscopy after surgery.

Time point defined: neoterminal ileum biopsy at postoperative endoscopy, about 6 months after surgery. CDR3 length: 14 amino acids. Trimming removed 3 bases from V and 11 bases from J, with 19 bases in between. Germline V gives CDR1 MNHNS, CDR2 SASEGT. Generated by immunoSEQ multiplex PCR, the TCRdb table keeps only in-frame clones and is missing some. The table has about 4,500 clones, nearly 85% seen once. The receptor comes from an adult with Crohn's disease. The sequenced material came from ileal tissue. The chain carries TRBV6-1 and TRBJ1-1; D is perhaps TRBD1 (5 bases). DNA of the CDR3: TGTGCCAGCAGTGATTTGTTGGGACCTTCAGGGGCTTTCTTT. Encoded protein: CASSDLLGPSGAFF.